This T cell receptor beta chain was sequenced for a study of T cell repertoires in cytomegalovirus infection. Study-level background: CMV infection together with matching HLA type was indicated by public TCR beta signatures.

General observations from the study: Carriage of CMV together with the relevant HLA was identifiable through cumulative public TCR beta family frequency. CMV-specific HLA-C-restricted TCR beta clonotypes dominated the ex vivo response.

This clonotype was detected ten times or more. The antigen remains unidentified. TCRdb passed the reads through MiXCR, listing each CDR3 protein once. Found here are 300,000 or so distinct CDR3 sequences, just under 25% of them singletons; the top ten hold 13%. CDR3 length equals 16 residues. V was trimmed by 2 bases and J by 7 bases, leaving 20 bases between them. The germline V gene has CDR1 SEHNR and CDR2 FQNEAQ (reference sequence). The chain joins TRBV7-9 to TRBJ1-2; D may be TRBD1 (5 bases). This receptor was obtained from a human donor in good health (CMV status not recorded). Some clones in this sample may be carry-over from other donors' samples. The sample in question was cultured PBMCs, obtained from culture after CMV antigen stimulation. The CDR3 DNA reads TGTGCCAGCAGCTTAACCGGGACCTATAATGAGGGTGGCTACACCTTC. This sequence encodes CASSLTGTYNEGGYTF.